These 9 T cell receptor beta chains originate from one sample sequenced in a study of blood T cells in healthy people across ages. A sample-barcoded 5' primer and a J-beta primer mix were used in a second PCR of about 7 to 11 cycles. TCRdb used MiXCR to reprocess the 5' RACE reads, holding one entry per CDR3 protein. The table has some 940,000 distinct CDR3 sequences, 29% seen once. The same data also went into a second study, on T cells of mothers and their children.

The specimen was blood. The source is a woman in her thirties or forties in good health.

V is TRBV7-2 and J is TRBJ2-4; D call uncertain. TRBJ2-5 matches the DNA end more closely, so the J call is doubtful. CDR1 SGHTA and CDR2 FQGNSA come from the germline V gene. The CDR3 totals 15 residues. DNA of the CDR3: TGTGCCAGCAGCTTAGTTGCCTATGAGAAAGAGACCCAGTACTTC. Amino acid sequence: CASSLVAYEKETQYF.

The table lists this clonotype with a count of one. This sequence may be a read error, since a much larger clone differs from it by one base. The chain is built from TRBV2 and TRBJ2-1, with TRBD2 identical over 10 bases. The CDR3 extends over 18 amino acids. CDR1 SNHLY and CDR2 FYNNEI come from the germline V gene. V lost 3 bases to trimming and J lost 2 bases; unmatched junction nucleotides: 10. The DNA for the CDR3 is TGTGCCAGCAGTGATCTTAGCGGGGGGACCCTCCCCTACAATGAGCAGTTCTTC. As protein: CASSDLSGGTLPYNEQFF. Using reference TRBV2 and TRBJ2-1 for the parts outside the CDR3, the full variable domain is EPEVTQTPSHQVTQMGQEVILRCVPISNHLYFYWYRQILGQKVEFLVSFYNNEISEKSEIFDDQFSVERPDGSNFTLKIRSTKLEDSAMYFCASSDLSGGTLPYNEQFFGPGTRLTVL.

This clonotype was counted at least ten times. The V and J genes are TRBV12-3 or TRBV12-4 and TRBJ1-1; tentative D call: TRBD1 (5 bases). The CDR3 is 15 residues long. Trimming cost V 7 bases and J 4 bases, with 19 bases left between them. The CDR3 spells CASIPPPVRGTEAFF. The CDR3 nucleotides are TGTGCCAGCATCCCCCCGCCTGTAAGGGGCACTGAAGCTTTCTTT.

This sequence joins TRBV7-9 and TRBJ2-7; D remains ambiguous. The germline gives CDR1 SEHNR, CDR2 FQNEAQ (reference sequence). This CDR3 is 11 amino acids long. With 5 bases removed from V and 6 bases from J, the gap between germline ends came to 8 bases. CDR3 region: CASSHRGEQYF. The CDR3, as DNA: TGTGCCAGCAGCCACAGAGGCGAGCAGTACTTC. Full variable domain (remainder filled in from reference TRBV7-9 and TRBJ2-7): DTGVSQNPRHKITKRGQNVTFRCDPISEHNRLYWYRQTLGQGPEFLTYFQNEAQLEKSRLLSDRFSAERPKGSFSTLEIQRTEQGDSAMYLCASSHRGEQYFGPGTRLTVT.

There are a few counts of this clonotype. V and J are TRBV7-2 and TRBJ1-1; no reliable D call. The ends were cut back, 4 bases at V and 4 bases at J, with 13 bases in the middle. Germline lookup yields CDR1 SGHTA and CDR2 FQGNSA. The length of the CDR3 is 14 residues. CDR3 in amino acids: CASSSLRAVTEAFF. The CDR3, as DNA: TGTGCCAGCAGCTCCTTGAGGGCGGTCACTGAAGCTTTCTTT.

The chain recombines TRBV3-1 with TRBJ1-1; possibly TRBD1 for D (5 bases). CDR3 length equals 15 residues. V was trimmed by 1 base and J by 10 bases, leaving 19 bases between them. Germline V lookup: CDR1 LGHDT, CDR2 YNNKEL (reference sequence). The CDR3 protein is CASSQATGQARRAFF. In DNA form, the CDR3 reads TGTGCCAGCAGCCAAGCGACGGGGCAGGCACGCCGAGCTTTCTTT.

This chain connects TRBV4-1 to TRBJ1-2, with 8 bases that match TRBD1. Germline V gene sequence: CDR1 MGHRA, CDR2 YSYEKL. V lost 2 bases, J lost 4 bases, and 12 bases stayed unmatched. This CDR3 comprises 17 residues. The CDR3 nucleotides are TGCGCCAGCAGCCAATTCGGAGGACAGGGACAATTCTATGGCTACACCTTC. Translated, it gives CASSQFGGQGQFYGYTF.

The chain is built from TRBV12-3 or TRBV12-4 and TRBJ1-1, with unresolved D. CDR3 size: 13 residues. Trimming took 6 bases from V and 11 from J, leaving 19 bases between them. CDR3 protein: CASRSGLTGPAFF. As DNA, the CDR3 is TGTGCCAGCAGGTCTGGACTAACCGGGCCGGCTTTCTTT.

This clonotype was seen more than once but under ten times. This chain links TRBV6-1 with TRBJ1-1; D not certain. The V gene's germline CDR1 is MNHNS and CDR2 SASEGT. The CDR3 covers 16 residues. Trimming shortened V by 2 bases and J by 10 bases, and 23 bases separated the two germline ends. CDR3 DNA sequence: TGTGCCAGCAGTGAACCTGGTTGGACGGGAGGTTATGCAGCTTTCTTT. Residues: CASSEPGWTGGYAAFF.